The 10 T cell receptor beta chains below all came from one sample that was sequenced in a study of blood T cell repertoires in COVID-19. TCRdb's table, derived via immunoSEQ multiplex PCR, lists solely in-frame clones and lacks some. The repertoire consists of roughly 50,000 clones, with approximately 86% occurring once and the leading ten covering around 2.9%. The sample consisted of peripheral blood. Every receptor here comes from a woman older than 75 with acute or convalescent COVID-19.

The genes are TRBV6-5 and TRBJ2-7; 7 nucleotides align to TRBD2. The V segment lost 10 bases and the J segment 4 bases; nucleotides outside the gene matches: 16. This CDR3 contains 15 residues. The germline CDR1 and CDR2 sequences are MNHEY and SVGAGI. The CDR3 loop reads CATRKLASGFYEQYF. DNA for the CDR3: TGTGCCACCCGTAAATTGGCTAGCGGCTTTTACGAGCAGTACTTC.

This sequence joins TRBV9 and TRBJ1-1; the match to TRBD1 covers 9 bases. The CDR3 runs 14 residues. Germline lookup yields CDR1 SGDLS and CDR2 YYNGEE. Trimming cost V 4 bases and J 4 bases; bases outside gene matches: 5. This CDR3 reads CASSPQGASTEAFF. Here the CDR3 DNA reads TGTGCCAGCAGCCCACAGGGGGCCAGCACTGAAGCTTTCTTT.

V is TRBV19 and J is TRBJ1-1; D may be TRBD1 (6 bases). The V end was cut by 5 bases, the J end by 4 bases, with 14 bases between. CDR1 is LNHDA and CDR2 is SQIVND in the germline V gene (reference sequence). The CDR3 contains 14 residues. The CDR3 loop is CASSLRQGRTEAFF. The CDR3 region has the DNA TGTGCCAGTAGTTTAAGGCAGGGGCGCACTGAAGCTTTCTTT.

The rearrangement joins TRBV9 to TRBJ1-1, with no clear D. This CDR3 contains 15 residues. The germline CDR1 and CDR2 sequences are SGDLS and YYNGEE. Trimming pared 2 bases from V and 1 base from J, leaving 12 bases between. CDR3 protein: CASSVLIGENTEAFF. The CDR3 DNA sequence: TGTGCCAGCAGCGTGCTAATTGGAGAGAACACTGAAGCTTTCTTT.

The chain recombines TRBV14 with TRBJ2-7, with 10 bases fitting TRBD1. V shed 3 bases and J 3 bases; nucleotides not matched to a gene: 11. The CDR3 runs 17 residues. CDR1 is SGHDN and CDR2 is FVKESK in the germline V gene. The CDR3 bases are TGTGCCAGCAGCCACCGAAGGGCCGGGACAGGGGACTACGAGCAGTACTTC. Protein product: CASSHRRAGTGDYEQYF.

CDR3 sequence: CASSFGTGWTEAFF. As DNA, the CDR3 is TGCGCCAGCAGCTTCGGGACAGGGTGGACTGAAGCTTTCTTT. The J gene is TRBJ1-1, the V gene TRBV5-1, with 9 bases lining up with TRBD1. Germline V lookup: CDR1 SGHRS, CDR2 YFSETQ. The ends lost 2 bases at V and 5 bases at J; junction bases unmatched: 4. There are 14 residues in the CDR3.

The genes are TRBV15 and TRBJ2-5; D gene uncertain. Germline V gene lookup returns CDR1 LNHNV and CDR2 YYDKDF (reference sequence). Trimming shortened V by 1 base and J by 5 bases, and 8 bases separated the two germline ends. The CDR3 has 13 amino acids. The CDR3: CATSRAIQETQYF. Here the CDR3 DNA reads TGTGCCACCAGCAGAGCAATCCAGGAGACCCAGTACTTC.

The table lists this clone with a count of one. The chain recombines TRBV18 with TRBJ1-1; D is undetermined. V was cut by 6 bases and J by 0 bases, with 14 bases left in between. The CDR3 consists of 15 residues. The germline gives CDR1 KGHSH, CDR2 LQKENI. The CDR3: CASSAGTSMNTEAFF. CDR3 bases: TGTGCCAGCTCCGCGGGAACCAGCATGAACACTGAAGCTTTCTTT.

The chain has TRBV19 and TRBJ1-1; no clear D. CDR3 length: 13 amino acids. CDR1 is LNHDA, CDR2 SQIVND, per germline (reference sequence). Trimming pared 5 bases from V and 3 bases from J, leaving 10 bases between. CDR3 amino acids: CASSPRRDTEAFF. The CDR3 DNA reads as TGTGCCAGTAGTCCAAGACGGGACACTGAAGCTTTCTTT.

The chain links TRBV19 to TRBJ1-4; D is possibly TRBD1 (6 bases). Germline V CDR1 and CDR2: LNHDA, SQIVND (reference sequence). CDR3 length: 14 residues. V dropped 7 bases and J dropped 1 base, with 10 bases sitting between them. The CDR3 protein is CASTRRGTNEKLFF. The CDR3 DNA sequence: TGTGCCAGTACCCGCAGGGGAACTAATGAAAAACTGTTTTTT.